This paragraph covers one TCR beta chain sequence. Its specificity is not known. This entry comes from a study of beta chain features in type 1 diabetes. Notes on the study in general: Researchers report that Type 1 diabetes patients had moderately but significantly shorter TCRB CDR3s across all four CD4+ subsets. Whether TCRB rearrangement is influenced by HLA type went unresolved here.

J was trimmed by 2 bases and V by 7 bases; bases with no gene match: 13. The CDR3 spans 16 residues. Germline V CDR1 and CDR2: MGHDK, SYGVNS. CD4+ naive, central memory, regulatory and stem cell-like memory subsets were isolated by sorting on CD45RO/CCR7/CD25/CD127/CD95/CD27. Each population that was sorted was more than 95% pure. All of the isolated RNA was reverse transcribed, so expressed TCRB transcripts were sequenced. Repertoires were generated with immunoSEQ multiplex PCR, while TCRdb's copy carries only in-frame clones and drops some. The sample has 350,000 to 450,000 clones; 10% to 15% are singletons.

This TCR was recovered from a woman between 18 and 29 years old with type 1 diabetes. The chain couples TRBV25-1 to TRBJ2-5; 7 bases map to TRBD1. Specimen: naive CD4+ T cells from blood. CDR3 sequence reads: CASIWTGQRKQETQYF. CDR3 nucleotides: TGTGCCAGCATCTGGACGGGACAGCGGAAACAAGAGACCCAGTACTTC. The variable domain in full, with the rest retrieved from reference TRBV25-1 and TRBJ2-5, is EADIYQTPRYLVIGTGKKITLECSQTMGHDKMYWYQQDPGMELHLIHYSYGVNSTEKGDLSSESTVSRIRTEHFPLTLESARPSHTSQYLCASIWTGQRKQETQYFGPGTRLLVL.